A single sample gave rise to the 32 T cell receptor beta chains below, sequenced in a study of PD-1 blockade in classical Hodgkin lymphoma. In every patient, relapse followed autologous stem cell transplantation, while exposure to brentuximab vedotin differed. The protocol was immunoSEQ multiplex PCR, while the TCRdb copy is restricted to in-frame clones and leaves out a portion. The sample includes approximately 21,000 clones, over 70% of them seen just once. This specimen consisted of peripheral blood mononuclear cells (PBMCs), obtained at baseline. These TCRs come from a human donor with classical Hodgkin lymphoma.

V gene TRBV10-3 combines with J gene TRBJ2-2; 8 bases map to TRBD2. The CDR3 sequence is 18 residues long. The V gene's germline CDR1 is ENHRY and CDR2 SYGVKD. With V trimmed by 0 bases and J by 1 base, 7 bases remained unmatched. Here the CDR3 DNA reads TGTGCCATCAGTGAGTCTCAATCGGGAGGGCGGAACACCGGGGAGCTGTTTTTT. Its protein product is CAISESQSGGRNTGELFF.

CDR3 protein: CAWSGDEQFF. CDR3 bases: TGTGCCTGGAGTGGAGATGAGCAGTTCTTC. V usage is TRBV30 and J usage is TRBJ2-1, with D unclear. The V end lost 1 base, the J end lost 8 bases, and 3 bases lay between the germline ends. Germline V CDR1 and CDR2: GTSNPN, SVGIG (reference sequence). This CDR3 contains 10 residues.

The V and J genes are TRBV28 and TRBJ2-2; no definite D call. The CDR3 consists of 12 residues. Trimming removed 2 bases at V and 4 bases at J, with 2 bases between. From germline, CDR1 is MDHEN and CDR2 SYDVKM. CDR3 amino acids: CASSLVTGELFF. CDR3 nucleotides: TGTGCCAGCAGTTTAGTCACCGGGGAGCTGTTTTTT.

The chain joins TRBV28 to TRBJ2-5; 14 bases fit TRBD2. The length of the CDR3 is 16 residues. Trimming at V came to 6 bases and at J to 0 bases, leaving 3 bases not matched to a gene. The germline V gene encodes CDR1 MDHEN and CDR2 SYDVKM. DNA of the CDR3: TGTGCCAGCAGCCGGACTAGCGGGAGGTACCAAGAGACCCAGTACTTC. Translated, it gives CASSRTSGRYQETQYF.

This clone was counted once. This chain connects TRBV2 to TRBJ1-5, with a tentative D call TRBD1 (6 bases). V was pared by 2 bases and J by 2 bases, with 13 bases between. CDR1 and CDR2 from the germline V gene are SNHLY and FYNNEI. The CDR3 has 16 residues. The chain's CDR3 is CASSEYRAGGNQPQHF. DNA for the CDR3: TGTGCCAGCAGTGAATACAGGGCTGGGGGCAATCAGCCCCAGCATTTT.

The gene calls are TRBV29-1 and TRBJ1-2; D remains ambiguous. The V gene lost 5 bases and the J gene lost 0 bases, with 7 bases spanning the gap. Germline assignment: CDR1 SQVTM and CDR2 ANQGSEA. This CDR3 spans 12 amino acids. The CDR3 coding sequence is TGCAGCGTTTCCAGCTCTAACTATGGCTACACCTTC. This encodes CSVSSSNYGYTF.

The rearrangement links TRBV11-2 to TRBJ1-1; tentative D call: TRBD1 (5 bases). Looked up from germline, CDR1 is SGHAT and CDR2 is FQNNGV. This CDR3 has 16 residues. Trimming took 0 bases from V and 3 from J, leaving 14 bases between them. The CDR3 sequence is CASSLEFGRRDTEAFF. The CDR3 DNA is TGTGCCAGCAGCTTAGAATTTGGGCGCAGGGACACTGAAGCTTTCTTT.

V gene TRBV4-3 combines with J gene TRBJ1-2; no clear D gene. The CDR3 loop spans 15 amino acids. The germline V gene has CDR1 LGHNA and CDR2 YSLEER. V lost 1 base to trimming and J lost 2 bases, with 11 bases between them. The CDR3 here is CASSQALLGNYGYTF. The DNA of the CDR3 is TGCGCCAGCAGCCAAGCTCTTTTGGGGAACTATGGCTACACCTTC.

The CDR3 loop is CASSPNVGPRGNQPQHF. The CDR3 bases are TGTGCCAGCTCACCGAACGTCGGGCCCCGGGGCAATCAGCCCCAGCATTTT. The J gene is TRBJ1-5, the V gene TRBV18; D remains ambiguous. Trimming shortened V by 3 bases and J by 2 bases, and 17 bases separated the two germline ends. CDR3 length: 17 amino acids. Per germline, CDR1 KGHSH and CDR2 LQKENI. Full variable domain (missing parts from reference TRBV18 and TRBJ1-5): NAGVMQNPRHLVRRRGQEARLRCSPMKGHSHVYWYRQLPEEGLKFMVYLQKENIIDESGMPKERFSAEFPKEGPSILRIQQVVRGDSAAYFCASSPNVGPRGNQPQHFGDGTRLSIL.

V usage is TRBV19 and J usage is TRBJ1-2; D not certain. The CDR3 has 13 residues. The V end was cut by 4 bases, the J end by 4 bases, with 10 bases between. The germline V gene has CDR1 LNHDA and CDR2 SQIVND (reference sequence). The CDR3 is CASSNRNGYGYTF. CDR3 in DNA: TGTGCCAGTAGTAATAGGAACGGCTATGGCTACACCTTC.

The CDR3 DNA follows: TGCGCCAGCAGGGACCCAGCGTCTGGGGCCAACGTCCTGACTTTC. It is translated as CASRDPASGANVLTF. The chain links TRBV5-1 to TRBJ2-6, with D unclear. Trimming stripped 5 bases from V and 1 base from J, with 10 bases between. The CDR3 extends over 15 amino acids. Germline CDR1 and CDR2: SGHRS and YFSETQ.

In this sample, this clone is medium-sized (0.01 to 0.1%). DNA of the CDR3: TGTGCCAGCAGTTTATACAATGAGCAGTTCTTC. It is translated as CASSLYNEQFF. The V and J genes are TRBV27 and TRBJ2-1, with D unresolved. This CDR3 comprises 11 residues. The germline gives CDR1 MNHEY, CDR2 SMNVEV (reference sequence). V shed 1 base and J shed 5 bases, with 0 bases lying between them.

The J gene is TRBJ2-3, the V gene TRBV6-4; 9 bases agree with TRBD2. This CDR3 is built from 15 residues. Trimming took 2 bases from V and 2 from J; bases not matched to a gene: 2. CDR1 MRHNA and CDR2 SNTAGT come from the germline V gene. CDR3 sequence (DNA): TGTGCCAGCAGTGACGGCGGGGGGGACACAGATACGCAGTATTTT. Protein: CASSDGGGDTDTQYF.

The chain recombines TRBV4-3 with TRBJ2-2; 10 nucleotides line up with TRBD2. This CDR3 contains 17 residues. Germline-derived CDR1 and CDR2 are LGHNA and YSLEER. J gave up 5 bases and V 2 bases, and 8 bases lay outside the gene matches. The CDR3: CASSQLSSGSETGELFF. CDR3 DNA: TGCGCCAGCAGCCAACTCTCTAGCGGGAGCGAAACCGGGGAGCTGTTTTTT.

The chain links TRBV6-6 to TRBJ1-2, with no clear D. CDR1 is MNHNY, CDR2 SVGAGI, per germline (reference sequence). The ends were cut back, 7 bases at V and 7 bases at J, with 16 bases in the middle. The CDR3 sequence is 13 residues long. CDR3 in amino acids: CASTPIRPGGYTF. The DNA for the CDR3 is TGTGCCAGCACCCCAATACGGCCTGGTGGCTACACCTTC.

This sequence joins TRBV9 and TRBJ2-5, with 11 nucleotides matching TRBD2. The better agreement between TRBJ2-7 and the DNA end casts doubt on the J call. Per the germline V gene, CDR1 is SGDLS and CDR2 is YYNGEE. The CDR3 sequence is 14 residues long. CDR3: CASSLTSGSYEQYF. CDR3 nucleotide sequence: TGTGCCAGCAGCCTAACTAGCGGGAGCTACGAGCAGTACTTC.

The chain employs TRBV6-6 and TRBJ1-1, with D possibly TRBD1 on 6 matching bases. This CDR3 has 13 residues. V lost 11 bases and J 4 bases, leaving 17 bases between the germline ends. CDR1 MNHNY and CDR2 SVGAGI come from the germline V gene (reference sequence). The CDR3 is CAASGGLVTEAFF. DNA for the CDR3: TGTGCCGCCTCGGGGGGCTTGGTCACTGAAGCTTTCTTT.

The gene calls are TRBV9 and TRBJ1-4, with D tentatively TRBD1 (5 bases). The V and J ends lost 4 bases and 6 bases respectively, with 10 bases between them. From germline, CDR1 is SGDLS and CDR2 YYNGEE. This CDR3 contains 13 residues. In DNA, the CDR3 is TGTGCCAGCAGCCGGGGGAGGGATGAAAAACTGTTTTTT. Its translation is CASSRGRDEKLFF.

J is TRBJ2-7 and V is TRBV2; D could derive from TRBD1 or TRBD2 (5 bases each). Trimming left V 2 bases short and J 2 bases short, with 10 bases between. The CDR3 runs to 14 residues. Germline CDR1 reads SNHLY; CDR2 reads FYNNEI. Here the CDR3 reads CASSEPGPTYEQYF. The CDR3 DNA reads TGTGCCAGCAGTGAACCGGGGCCAACCTACGAGCAGTACTTC. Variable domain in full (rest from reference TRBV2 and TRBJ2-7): EPEVTQTPSHQVTQMGQEVILRCVPISNHLYFYWYRQILGQKVEFLVSFYNNEISEKSEIFDDQFSVERPDGSNFTLKIRSTKLEDSAMYFCASSEPGPTYEQYFGPGTRLTVT.

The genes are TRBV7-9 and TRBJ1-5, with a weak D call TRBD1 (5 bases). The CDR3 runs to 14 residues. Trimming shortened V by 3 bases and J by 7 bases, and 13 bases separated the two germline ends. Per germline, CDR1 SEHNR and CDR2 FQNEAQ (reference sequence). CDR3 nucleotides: TGTGCCAGCAGCTTGGGTCATGGGGGGCAGCCCCAGCATTTT. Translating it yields CASSLGHGGQPQHF.

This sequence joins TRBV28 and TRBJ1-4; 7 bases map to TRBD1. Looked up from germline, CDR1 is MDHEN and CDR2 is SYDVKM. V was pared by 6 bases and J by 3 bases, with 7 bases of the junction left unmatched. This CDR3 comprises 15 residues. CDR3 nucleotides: TGTGCCAGCAGGATTCCGGGACAGTCTAATGAAAAACTGTTTTTT. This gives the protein CASRIPGQSNEKLFF.

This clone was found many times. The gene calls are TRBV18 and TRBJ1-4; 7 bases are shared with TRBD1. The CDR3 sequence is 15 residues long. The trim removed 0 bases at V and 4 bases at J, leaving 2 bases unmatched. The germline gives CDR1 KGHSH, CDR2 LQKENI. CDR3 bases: TGTGCCAGCTCACCACCGGGACAGAATAATGAAAAACTGTTTTTT. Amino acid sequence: CASSPPGQNNEKLFF. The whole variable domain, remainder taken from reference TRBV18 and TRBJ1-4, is NAGVMQNPRHLVRRRGQEARLRCSPMKGHSHVYWYRQLPEEGLKFMVYLQKENIIDESGMPKERFSAEFPKEGPSILRIQQVVRGDSAAYFCASSPPGQNNEKLFFGSGTQLSVL.

The CDR3 nucleotides read TGCGCCAGCCGGACAGGGAGCAAGGAGCTGTTTTTT. It codes for CASRTGSKELFF. The chain is built from TRBV5-1 and TRBJ2-2, with 8 bases matching TRBD1. Per germline, CDR1 SGHRS and CDR2 YFSETQ. V shed 7 bases, J shed 10 bases, and the junction held 6 bases outside the gene matches. The CDR3 is 12 residues long.

This CDR3 reads CASSPPGGGNEQFF. CDR3 nucleotide sequence: TGTGCCAGCAGCCCCCCCGGAGGGGGGAATGAGCAGTTCTTC. This chain uses TRBV11-3 with TRBJ2-1; D possibly uses TRBD1 or TRBD2 (6 bases each). Germline V gene sequence: CDR1 SGHNT, CDR2 YENEEA. The V gene lost 5 bases and the J gene lost 7 bases, with 15 bases spanning the gap. This CDR3 is 14 amino acids long.

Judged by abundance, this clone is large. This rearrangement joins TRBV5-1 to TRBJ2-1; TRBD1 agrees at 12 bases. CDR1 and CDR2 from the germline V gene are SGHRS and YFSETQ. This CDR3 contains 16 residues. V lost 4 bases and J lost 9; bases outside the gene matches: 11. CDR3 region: CASSGTGTGGSGEQFF. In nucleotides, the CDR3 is TGCGCCAGCAGCGGAACCGGGACAGGGGGCTCGGGTGAGCAGTTCTTC.

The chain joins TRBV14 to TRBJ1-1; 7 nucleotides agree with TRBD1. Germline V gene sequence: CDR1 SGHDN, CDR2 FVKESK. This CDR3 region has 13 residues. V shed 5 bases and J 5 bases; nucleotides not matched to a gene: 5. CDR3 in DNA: TGTGCCAGCAGCAGACAGGGCTGGACTGAAGCTTTCTTT. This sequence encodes CASSRQGWTEAFF.

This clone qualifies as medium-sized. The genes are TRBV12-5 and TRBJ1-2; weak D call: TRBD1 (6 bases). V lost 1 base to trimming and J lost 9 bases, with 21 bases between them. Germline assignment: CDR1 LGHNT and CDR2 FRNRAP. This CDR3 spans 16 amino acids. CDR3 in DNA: TGTGCTAGTGGTTTGGGACTCGCCGAGGGGGGGGCTAGCTACACCTTC. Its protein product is CASGLGLAEGGASYTF.

The CDR3: CASSSRDRGPGSNQPQHF. DNA for the CDR3: TGTGCCAGTAGCTCCCGGGACAGGGGGCCTGGGAGCAATCAGCCCCAGCATTTT. The chain couples TRBV19 to TRBJ1-5, with TRBD1 matching 12 bases. This CDR3 comprises 18 residues. Germline V gene data show CDR1 as LNHDA and CDR2 as SQIVND (reference sequence). The V gene end was trimmed by 6 bases and the J gene end by 1 base; junction bases not matched to a gene: 10.

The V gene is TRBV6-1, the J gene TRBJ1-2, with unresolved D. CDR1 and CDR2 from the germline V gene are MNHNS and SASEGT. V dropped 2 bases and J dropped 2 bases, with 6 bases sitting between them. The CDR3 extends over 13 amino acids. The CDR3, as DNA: TGTGCCAGCAGTGAACAGGCAAACTATGGCTACACCTTC. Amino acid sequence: CASSEQANYGYTF.

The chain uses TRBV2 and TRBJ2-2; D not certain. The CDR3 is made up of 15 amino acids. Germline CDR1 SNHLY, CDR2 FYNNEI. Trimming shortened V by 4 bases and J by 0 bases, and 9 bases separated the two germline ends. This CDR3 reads CASSVKRPNTGELFF. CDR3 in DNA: TGTGCCAGCAGTGTTAAACGGCCGAACACCGGGGAGCTGTTTTTT.

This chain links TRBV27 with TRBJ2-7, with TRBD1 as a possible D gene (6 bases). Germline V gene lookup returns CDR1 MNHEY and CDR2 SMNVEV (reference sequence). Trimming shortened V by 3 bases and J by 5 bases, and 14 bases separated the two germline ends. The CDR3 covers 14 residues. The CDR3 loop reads CASSFRGSYNEQYF. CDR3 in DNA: TGTGCCAGCAGTTTTAGGGGGTCCTATAACGAGCAGTACTTC.

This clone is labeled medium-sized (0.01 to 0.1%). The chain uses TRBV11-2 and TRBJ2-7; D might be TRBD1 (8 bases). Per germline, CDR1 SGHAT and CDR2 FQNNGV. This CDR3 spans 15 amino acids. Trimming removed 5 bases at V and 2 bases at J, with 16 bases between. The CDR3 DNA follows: TGTGCCAGCAGCCCAGGACAGGGAGGGCCCTACGAGCAGTACTTC. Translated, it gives CASSPGQGGPYEQYF.